The 3 T cell receptor beta chains listed next were all sequenced from one sample in a study of blood T cell repertoires in COVID-19. Generated by immunoSEQ multiplex PCR, the TCRdb table keeps only in-frame clones and is missing some. The data show tens of thousands of clones, with about 90% seen just once and 2.5% to 3% held by the top ten. The sequencing input was peripheral blood. Every receptor here comes from a human donor in a cohort sampled during active COVID-19.

The rearrangement links TRBV4-3 to TRBJ2-2; perhaps TRBD1 as D (6 bases). The CDR3 spans 17 residues. From germline, CDR1 is LGHNA and CDR2 YSLEER. V was trimmed by 4 bases and J by 4 bases, leaving 19 bases between them. CDR3 region: CASSRIARGMGTGELFF. CDR3 nucleotides: TGCGCCAGCAGCCGCATAGCGAGGGGGATGGGCACCGGGGAGCTGTTTTTT.

DNA for the CDR3: TGTGCCACCAGCAGAGGACAGGGGAGCGATTCACCCCTCCACTTT. Translated, it gives CATSRGQGSDSPLHF. The chain carries TRBV15 and TRBJ1-6; 8 bases are shared with TRBD1. This CDR3 has 15 residues. Germline CDR1 LNHNV, CDR2 YYDKDF (reference sequence). V lost 1 base to trimming and J lost 8 bases; unmatched junction nucleotides: 4.

The rearrangement links TRBV3-1 (or the pseudogene TRBV3-2) to TRBJ2-5; D remains unclear. This CDR3 is 16 amino acids long. V was trimmed by 3 bases and J by 7 bases, leaving 21 bases between them. Germline V CDR1 and CDR2: LGHDT, YNNKEL (reference sequence). Written as DNA, the CDR3 is TGTGCCAGCAGCCATCGGTCTACCGCGGTGAGAGGGACCCAGTACTTC. It encodes CASSHRSTAVRGTQYF.